These 18 T cell receptor beta chains originate from one sample sequenced in a study of OX40 agonist ivuxolimab in advanced cancers. Preparation of the library involved the immunoSEQ multiplex PCR assay. TCRdb re-hosts the immuneACCESS table, in-frame sequences only. Its copies lack some clones; in the studies checked, an unresolved V gene accounts for under half of them, and the cause for the rest is not known. For this sample the table gives tens of thousands of clones, of which around 85% were detected only once. Of the sample, approximately 2.2% is held by the ten largest clones. The input for sequencing was CD4+ or CD8+ T cells sorted from blood, taken in a trial of the OX40 agonist ivuxolimab. These receptors were collected from an adult with an advanced solid tumor such as melanoma, head and neck, liver or kidney cancer.

The chain is built from TRBV10-3 and TRBJ2-1; either TRBD1 or TRBD2 may supply D (6 bases each). This CDR3 comprises 13 residues. The V gene lost 7 bases and the J gene lost 7 bases, with 14 bases spanning the gap. Germline V lookup: CDR1 ENHRY, CDR2 SYGVKD. The CDR3 protein is CAINGGGGNEQFF. In DNA, the CDR3 is TGTGCCATCAATGGAGGAGGGGGAAATGAGCAGTTCTTC.

The J gene is TRBJ2-7, the V gene TRBV5-4; 8 bases fit TRBD2. V was pared by 4 bases and J by 4 bases, with 10 bases of the junction left unmatched. This CDR3 has 15 amino acids. From germline, CDR1 is SGHNT and CDR2 YYREEE (reference sequence). CDR3 sequence (DNA): TGTGCCAGCAGCCAGCGGGATAGCGGGGTTTACGAGCAGTACTTC. Translation: CASSQRDSGVYEQYF.

The sample holds a few counts of this clone. This chain's CDR3 is CAISGTGTGVGADTQYF. CDR3 coding DNA: TGTGCCATCAGTGGAACCGGGACAGGGGTCGGTGCAGATACGCAGTATTTT. This sequence joins TRBV10-3 and TRBJ2-3, with TRBD1 matching 10 bases. Germline CDR1 is ENHRY and CDR2 is SYGVKD. J lost 4 bases, V lost 4 bases, and 11 bases had no gene match. The CDR3 runs 17 residues.

V gene TRBV9 combines with J gene TRBJ2-7; D is perhaps TRBD1 or TRBD2 (5 bases each). Germline CDR1 is SGDLS and CDR2 is YYNGEE. There are 12 residues in the CDR3. V lost 3 bases and J 8 bases, leaving 12 bases between the germline ends. Written as DNA, the CDR3 is TGTGCCAGCAGCGCTTCGGGGCCGCAGCAGTACTTC. Translated: CASSASGPQQYF. The complete variable domain, with remaining parts taken from reference TRBV9 and TRBJ2-7, reads DSGVTQTPKHLITATGQRVTLRCSPRSGDLSVYWYQQSLDQGLQFLIQYYNGEERAKGNILERFSAQQFPDLHSELNLSSLELGDSALYFCASSASGPQQYFGPGTRLTVT.

The rearrangement links TRBV10-3 to TRBJ2-3; no definite D call. This CDR3 has 12 residues. Trimming removed 3 bases from V and 6 bases from J, with 7 bases in between. Looked up from germline, CDR1 is ENHRY and CDR2 is SYGVKD. The CDR3 loop reads CAISESSDTQYF. The CDR3 bases are TGTGCCATCAGTGAATCTTCGGATACGCAGTATTTT.

This clone was picked up a small number of times. The chain couples TRBV4-1 to TRBJ1-1; tentatively, D is TRBD1 (5 bases). The CDR3 has 20 amino acids. The germline V gene encodes CDR1 MGHRA and CDR2 YSYEKL. Trimming removed 2 bases from V and 1 base from J, with 26 bases in between. CDR3: CASSQPRSQGATVRNTEAFF. In DNA form, the CDR3 reads TGCGCCAGCAGCCAACCTAGATCACAAGGGGCAACTGTTCGGAACACTGAAGCTTTCTTT.

This clone has only one observation. The gene calls are TRBV28 and TRBJ2-1; D is uncertain. The CDR3 length is 14 residues. The V gene's germline CDR1 is MDHEN and CDR2 SYDVKM. V lost 3 bases, J lost 3 bases, and 9 bases lay in between. The CDR3 DNA sequence: TGTGCCAGCAGTTTGTCTCAGTTCTACAATGAGCAGTTCTTC. Amino acid sequence: CASSLSQFYNEQFF.

This clone was found once. The chain employs TRBV18 and TRBJ2-7; D remains ambiguous. V was cut by 2 bases and J by 4 bases, with 12 bases left in between. The CDR3 is made up of 14 amino acids. CDR1 KGHSH and CDR2 LQKENI come from the germline V gene. The CDR3 protein is CASSPIPGLYEQYF. CDR3 coding DNA: TGTGCCAGCTCACCAATCCCCGGTCTATACGAGCAGTACTTC.

The chain couples TRBV27 to TRBJ2-7; maybe TRBD1 (6 bases). The CDR3 has 15 residues. V dropped 5 bases and J dropped 2 bases, with 16 bases sitting between them. Germline V CDR1 and CDR2: MNHEY, SMNVEV (reference sequence). The CDR3 loop is CASSHTGTLAYEQYF. CDR3 coding DNA: TGTGCCAGCAGTCATACCGGGACACTAGCCTACGAGCAGTACTTC.

Concerning this clone: A read error may explain this, as a much larger clone is one base away. The rearrangement joins TRBV9 to TRBJ1-2, with a tentative D call TRBD1 (6 bases). V lost 4 bases, J lost 2 bases, and 9 bases lay in between. The CDR3 runs 13 residues. Germline V gene data show CDR1 as SGDLS and CDR2 as YYNGEE. As DNA, the CDR3 is TGTGCCAGCAGCTCGGACAGCAACTATGGCTACACCTTC. Amino acids: CASSSDSNYGYTF.

The chain carries TRBV14 and TRBJ1-6; D is uncertain. The germline V and J ends were trimmed by 3 bases and 7 bases, with 16 bases remaining between them. Germline CDR1 and CDR2: SGHDN and FVKESK. The CDR3 sequence is 16 residues long. Here the CDR3 reads CASSQDQTLGNSPLHF. The CDR3 DNA reads TGTGCCAGCAGCCAGGATCAGACGCTGGGGAATTCACCCCTCCACTTT.

The chain recombines TRBV6-1 with TRBJ1-1; 7 bases are shared with TRBD1. Germline CDR1 and CDR2: MNHNS and SASEGT. This CDR3 region has 13 residues. V was pared by 8 bases and J by 0 bases, with 3 bases of the junction left unmatched. The chain's CDR3 is CASRQGLNTEAFF. The CDR3 nucleotides are TGTGCCAGCCGACAGGGACTGAACACTGAAGCTTTCTTT.

The J gene is TRBJ1-5, the V gene TRBV19, with D perhaps TRBD1 (5 bases). Between the trimmed V and J ends, which lost 10 bases and 4 bases, there was a span of 17 bases. The germline V gene has CDR1 LNHDA and CDR2 SQIVND (reference sequence). This CDR3 is built from 14 residues. CDR3 sequence (DNA): TGTGCCACCAGTGATCGGGGCGATAATCAGCCCCAGCATTTT. It encodes CATSDRGDNQPQHF.

The chain employs TRBV9 and TRBJ2-2; tentative D call: TRBD1 (6 bases). V shed 0 bases and J shed 1 base, with 7 bases lying between them. Germline loops: CDR1 SGDLS, CDR2 YYNGEE. The CDR3 is made up of 15 amino acids. CDR3 nucleotides: TGTGCCAGCAGCGTAGGGGACAAGAACACCGGGGAGCTGTTTTTT. Residues: CASSVGDKNTGELFF.

The rearrangement joins TRBV5-4 to TRBJ2-5, with D uncertain. The CDR3 length is 13 residues. Trimming cost V 4 bases and J 5 bases, with 12 bases left between them. CDR1 and CDR2 from the germline V gene are SGHNT and YYREEE (reference sequence). The CDR3, as DNA: TGTGCCAGCAGCCGTAGGGTCGTCGAGACCCAGTACTTC. It is translated as CASSRRVVETQYF. Based on the CDR3 plus reference TRBV5-4 and TRBJ2-5, the full variable domain is ETGVTQSPTHLIKTRGQQVTLRCSSQSGHNTVSWYQQALGQGPQFIFQYYREEENGRGNFPPRFSGLQFPNYSSELNVNALELDDSALYLCASSRRVVETQYFGPGTRLLVL.

The gene calls are TRBV30 and TRBJ2-2; TRBD2 matches 7 bases. Germline V lookup: CDR1 GTSNPN, CDR2 SVGIG (reference sequence). Unmatched junction bases numbered 6, after V lost 4 bases and J lost 4 bases. The CDR3 length is 14 residues. The CDR3: CAWTASGITGELFF. CDR3 coding DNA: TGTGCCTGGACGGCTAGCGGAATCACCGGGGAGCTGTTTTTT.

The CDR3 DNA sequence: TGTGCCAGCAGCGTAGATGGGCAGGGCCTAGGCGAGCAGTACTTC. Translating gives CASSVDGQGLGEQYF. The J gene is TRBJ2-5, the V gene TRBV9; perhaps TRBD1 as D (5 bases). The end of the DNA fits TRBJ2-7 better, so the J call may be wrong. Germline V gene lookup returns CDR1 SGDLS and CDR2 YYNGEE. This CDR3 comprises 15 residues.

The chain recombines TRBV27 with TRBJ1-5; no clear D. Germline CDR1 MNHEY, CDR2 SMNVEV (reference sequence). The CDR3 is made up of 14 amino acids. The ends were cut back, 5 bases at V and 4 bases at J, with 12 bases in the middle. The CDR3 DNA follows: TGTGCCAGCAGTCTGCGGGCAATAAATCAGCCCCAGCATTTT. This encodes CASSLRAINQPQHF.